A selection of T cell receptor beta chains follows, all from one sample in a study of blood T cell repertoires in COVID-19. TCRdb's table, derived via immunoSEQ multiplex PCR, lists solely in-frame clones and lacks some. The data show 55,000 to 80,000 clones, roughly 86% seen once. Source material: peripheral blood. Every receptor here comes from a human donor in a cohort sampled during active COVID-19. The CDR3 runs from the conserved cysteine through the conserved F or W. The D gene is left open where the match is weak. Only part of the rows carry a size: once, few, many, or a class if the clone is expanded.

CDR3 DNA,CDR3 protein,V gene,J gene,D gene,clone size
TGCGCCAGCAGCTCGACAGGGGATTATGGCTACACCTTC,CASSSTGDYGYTF,TRBV5-1,TRBJ1-2,TRBD1,NA
TGTGCCAGCAGTAACCGGGTTTCTGGAAACACCATATATTTT,CASSNRVSGNTIYF,TRBV2,TRBJ1-3,NA,NA
TGTGCCAGTAGTATAGAGGGGACAGAGAACACTGAAGCTTTCTTT,CASSIEGTENTEAFF,TRBV19,TRBJ1-1,TRBD1,NA
TGTGCCAGCCGACTAGCGGGGGGGCTGCTTACCACCGGGGAGCTGTTTTTT,CASRLAGGLLTTGELFF,TRBV10-3,TRBJ2-2,TRBD2,NA
TGTGCCAGCAGCTTTTTAAACACCGGGGAGCTGTTTTTT,CASSFLNTGELFF,TRBV7-2,TRBJ2-2,NA,NA
TGCAGCGTCGTACAGGGGGGAGGAACTGAAGCTTTCTTT,CSVVQGGGTEAFF,TRBV29-1,TRBJ1-1,TRBD1,once
TGTGCCAGCAGCTTAGGGGGCGCGAATACAGAGACCCAGTACTTC,CASSLGGANTETQYF,TRBV7-2,TRBJ2-5,NA,NA
TGTGCCAGCTCACCACCATCGGGACAGGGGATTGAAGCTTTCTTT,CASSPPSGQGIEAFF,TRBV18,TRBJ1-1,TRBD1,NA
TGTGCCAGCAGTTACAGGGCTAGCGGGCTGACCTACAATGAGCAGTTCTTC,CASSYRASGLTYNEQFF,TRBV6-2/TRBV6-3,TRBJ2-1,TRBD2,NA
TGTGCCAGCAGCTTAGGAGCAGGGGAAGCTTTCTTT,CASSLGAGEAFF,TRBV11-2,TRBJ1-1,NA,once
TGTGCCAGTCAGGGGGCGCGTTTAGAGACCCAGTACTTC,CASQGARLETQYF,TRBV2,TRBJ2-5,TRBD1,NA
TGTGCCAGCTCACCAGGAGGGACAGATAATTCACCCCTCCACTTT,CASSPGGTDNSPLHF,TRBV18,TRBJ1-6,TRBD1,NA
TGCGCCAGCACCAAACAGCAGGTAACCTACGAGCAGTACTTC,CASTKQQVTYEQYF,TRBV4-1,TRBJ2-7,NA,once
TGTGCCAGCAGTCCTACCCAGGGACTAGCGGGGGACCAAGAGACCCAGTACTTC,CASSPTQGLAGDQETQYF,TRBV27,TRBJ2-5,TRBD2,NA
TGTGCCAGCAGCGCACCGGGACAGGGCAAGAATTACTATGGCTACACCTTC,CASSAPGQGKNYYGYTF,TRBV21-1,TRBJ1-2,NA,NA
TGTGCCAGCAGCTTAAGGGAGCGGGGGGGTCCCACAGATACGCAGTATTTT,CASSLRERGGPTDTQYF,TRBV7-9,TRBJ2-3,TRBD2,once
TGCGCCAGCAGCTCGACCTCCGGACAGGGGGCAGATACGCAGTATTTT,CASSSTSGQGADTQYF,TRBV5-1,TRBJ2-3,TRBD1,NA
TGTGCCAGCAGACCTAGCGGGAGACTCTACGAGCAGTACTTC,CASRPSGRLYEQYF,TRBV7-2,TRBJ2-7,TRBD2,NA
TGTGCCAGCTCACAACAGGGGTACACCGGGGAGCTGTTTTTT,CASSQQGYTGELFF,TRBV18,TRBJ2-2,TRBD1,NA
TGCGCCAGCAGCCTCCCGGGTTCGACAGGGGGCGAGCAGTACTTC,CASSLPGSTGGEQYF,TRBV5-1,TRBJ2-7,TRBD1,NA
TGTGCCAGCAGCCCGGCGGACTACGAGCAGTACTTC,CASSPADYEQYF,TRBV11-2,TRBJ2-7,NA,NA
TGTGCCAGCAGCTCAGACTACAGGGCCACCGGGGAGCTGTTTTTT,CASSSDYRATGELFF,TRBV7-9,TRBJ2-2,NA,NA
TGTGCCAGTAGTATTCGCCAGGGACAGGGAAGTACAGATACGCAGTATTTT,CASSIRQGQGSTDTQYF,TRBV19,TRBJ2-3,TRBD1,NA
TGTGCCAGCAGTTACTCGCGACTGCACTCTGGAAACACCATATATTTT,CASSYSRLHSGNTIYF,TRBV6-5,TRBJ1-3,NA,NA
TGTGCCAGCAGCTTGGGGACAGGGGAACAGCCCCAGCATTTT,CASSLGTGEQPQHF,TRBV5-4,TRBJ1-5,TRBD1,NA
TGTGCCGCGGATGGAGCTACGAGCAGTAGGCAGTACTTC,CAADGATSSRQYF,TRBV30,TRBJ2-7,NA,NA
TGTGCCAGCAGCGTAGGCGGGACTAGCGGGTTCCAAGAGACCCAGTACTTC,CASSVGGTSGFQETQYF,TRBV9,TRBJ2-5,TRBD2,NA
TGTGCCAGCAGCCGGGACAGTGAAAACATTCAGTACTTC,CASSRDSENIQYF,TRBV5-4,TRBJ2-4,TRBD1,NA
TGTGCCAGCAGTGAAGGGATAGCGGGGTCCTACGAGCAGTACTTC,CASSEGIAGSYEQYF,TRBV9,TRBJ2-7,TRBD2,NA
TGCGCCAGCAGAGGGGGTCAGGGTAATGGCTACACCTTC,CASRGGQGNGYTF,TRBV10-2,TRBJ1-2,NA,NA
TGTGCCAGCAGCCGGGGACAGGGGGCGATAGCAGATACGCAGTATTTT,CASSRGQGAIADTQYF,TRBV5-6,TRBJ2-3,TRBD1,NA
TGTGCCAGCAGTTTAGCCAATCAGGGGGACAAGCACTTC,CASSLANQGDKHF,TRBV27,TRBJ2-7,TRBD1,NA
TGTGCCAGCAGCGTGCCGAAGCAGGGACAGCAAGTGTTC,CASSVPKQGQQVF,TRBV9,TRBJ1-2,TRBD1,NA
TGTGCCAGCAGTACCCCCGGGAAGGTTGGCTACACCTTC,CASSTPGKVGYTF,TRBV28,TRBJ1-2,NA,NA
TGCGCCAGCAGCTTGGGAACTAGCGGGGGCCCCGGGGAGCTGTTTTTT,CASSLGTSGGPGELFF,TRBV5-1,TRBJ2-2,TRBD2,NA
TGCACCAGCAGCCAAGCCCTCCCCCAGCGCTCCTATAATTCACCCCTCCACTTT,CTSSQALPQRSYNSPLHF,TRBV1,TRBJ1-6,NA,NA
TGTGCCAGCAGCTTAGTTGGGGGGGCCGTGGATACGCAGTATTTT,CASSLVGGAVDTQYF,TRBV7-2,TRBJ2-3,NA,NA
TGTGCCAGCAGCCAAGGACAGTTGTTGGGGACTGAAGCTTTCTTT,CASSQGQLLGTEAFF,TRBV3-1/TRBV3-2,TRBJ1-1,NA,few
TGTGCCAGCAGCTTAACTACGACAGGGGTTGAGGCCACTGAAGCTTTCTTT,CASSLTTTGVEATEAFF,TRBV7-2,TRBJ1-1,TRBD1,NA
TGTGCCAGCAGCCTCCAGGACAGGGGCCTCACCGGGGAGCTGTTTTTT,CASSLQDRGLTGELFF,TRBV7-9,TRBJ2-2,TRBD1,NA
TGTGCCAGCAGCCGCGGGACAGGCTGGTACGAGCAGTACTTC,CASSRGTGWYEQYF,TRBV7-7,TRBJ2-7,TRBD1,NA
TGTGCCAGCAGTCCGGGGGAGACAACCCAGTACTTC,CASSPGETTQYF,TRBV11-2,TRBJ2-5,NA,NA
TGTGCCAGCAGCTTAGATCTACGAGAGAATGGCTACACCTTC,CASSLDLRENGYTF,TRBV11-2,TRBJ1-2,NA,NA